The sequence of this TCR beta chain was determined in a study of immune cell composition in non-small cell lung cancer. This clone is a singleton in its sample. This CDR3 has 16 amino acids. From germline, CDR1 is LGHNA and CDR2 YNFKEQ. V was pared by 0 bases and J by 0 bases, with 10 bases between. Normal lung was taken at the farthest possible site, at least 3 cm from tumour. DNA was extracted from unsorted cell suspensions stored frozen. Sequencing used immunoSEQ multiplex PCR; TCRdb keeps in-frame clones, though not all of them. The repertoire holds hundreds of clones, with 72% as singletons. The J gene is TRBJ2-3, the V gene TRBV4-2; tentatively, D is TRBD1 or TRBD2 (5 bases each). Material: non-adjacent lung tissue. This sequence originates from a human donor with non-small cell lung cancer. CDR3 DNA sequence: TGTGCCAGCAGCCAAGATGGGACGCCTAGCACAGATACGCAGTATTTT. Translating it yields CASSQDGTPSTDTQYF.